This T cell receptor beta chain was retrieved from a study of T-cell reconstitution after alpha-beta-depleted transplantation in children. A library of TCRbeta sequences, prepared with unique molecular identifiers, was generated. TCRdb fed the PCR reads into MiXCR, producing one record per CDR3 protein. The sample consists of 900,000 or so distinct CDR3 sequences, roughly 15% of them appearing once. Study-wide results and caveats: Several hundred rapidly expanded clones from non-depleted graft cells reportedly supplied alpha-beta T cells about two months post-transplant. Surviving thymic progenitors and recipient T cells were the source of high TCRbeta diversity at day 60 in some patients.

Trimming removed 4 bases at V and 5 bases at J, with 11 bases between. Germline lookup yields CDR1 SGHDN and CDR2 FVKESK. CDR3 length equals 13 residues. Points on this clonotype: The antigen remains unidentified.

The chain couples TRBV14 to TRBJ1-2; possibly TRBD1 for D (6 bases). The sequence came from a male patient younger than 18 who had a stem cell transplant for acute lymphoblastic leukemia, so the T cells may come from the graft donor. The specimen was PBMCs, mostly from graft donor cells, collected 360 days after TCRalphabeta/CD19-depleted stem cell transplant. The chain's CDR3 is CASSPQDRYGYTF. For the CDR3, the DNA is TGTGCCAGCAGCCCCCAGGACAGATATGGCTACACCTTC.